The next 29 T cell receptor beta chains were all read from a single sample in a study of cytomegalovirus exposure and HLA in healthy donors. TCRdb's copy holds only in-frame clones and misses some; the assay was immunoSEQ multiplex PCR. This sample yields some 73,000 clones, of which approximately 90% are seen a single time; 3% to 4.5% belongs to the top ten. Input material: PBMCs. These receptor sequences come from a woman between 18 and 30 years old in good health and CMV-seropositive.

The chain has TRBV6-1 and TRBJ2-5; 9 bases agree with TRBD1. V shed 2 bases and J 4 bases; nucleotides not matched to a gene: 14. The CDR3 is 18 amino acids. Germline V gene data show CDR1 as MNHNS and CDR2 as SASEGT. The CDR3 bases are TGTGCCAGCAGTGAAAGACCATTGCGGGACAGGGTAGGAGAGACCCAGTACTTC. Encoded protein: CASSERPLRDRVGETQYF.

The J gene is TRBJ2-2, the V gene TRBV7-3; 8 bases are shared with TRBD1. The CDR3 loop spans 21 amino acids. With 4 bases clipped from V and 0 bases from J, the junction kept 19 bases outside the gene matches. CDR1 is SGHTA and CDR2 is FQGTGA in the germline V gene. For the CDR3, the DNA is TGTGCCAGCAGCTCCCATTTATTAGCCACTCAGGGGGCCGCGAACACCGGGGAGCTGTTTTTT. This translates into CASSSHLLATQGAANTGELFF.

J is TRBJ2-7 and V is TRBV28; maybe TRBD2 (6 bases). Looked up from germline, CDR1 is MDHEN and CDR2 is SYDVKM. The CDR3 extends over 15 amino acids. V was shortened by 2 bases and J by 5 bases, with 16 bases between the two germline ends. The CDR3: CASSLNPGVGDEQYF. The CDR3 DNA is TGTGCCAGCAGTTTAAATCCGGGAGTAGGGGACGAGCAGTACTTC.

This clone qualifies as medium-sized. V gene TRBV4-2 combines with J gene TRBJ2-7; tentative D call: TRBD1 (5 bases). CDR3 length: 14 amino acids. The V gene lost 1 base and the J gene lost 5 bases, with 12 bases spanning the gap. Germline CDR1 is LGHNA and CDR2 is YNFKEQ. In DNA, the CDR3 is TGTGCCAGCAGCCAAGGGTGGGAAGGGGACGAGCAGTACTTC. Protein sequence: CASSQGWEGDEQYF.

The V gene is TRBV5-5, the J gene TRBJ2-7; 8 bases are a match to TRBD1. This CDR3 contains 16 residues. Germline V gives CDR1 SGHKS, CDR2 YYEKEE (reference sequence). V was pared by 0 bases and J by 2 bases, with 7 bases of the junction left unmatched. In DNA form, the CDR3 reads TGTGCCAGCAGCTTGGTCGGGACAGGAAAGACCTACGAGCAGTACTTC. Protein: CASSLVGTGKTYEQYF.

The chain joins TRBV6-5 to TRBJ2-5, with 7 bases identical to TRBD2. The end of the DNA aligns better with TRBJ2-7, so the J call may be wrong. This CDR3 region has 15 residues. Germline-derived CDR1 and CDR2 are MNHEY and SVGAGI. The chain's CDR3 is CASSKGLGGVYEQYF. The CDR3 DNA follows: TGTGCCAGCAGTAAAGGACTAGGTGGGGTATACGAGCAGTACTTC.

This CDR3 reads CASSLGLLTLPNTQYF. CDR3 in DNA: TGCGCCAGCAGCTTGGGTCTGTTGACACTCCCAAATACGCAGTATTTT. This chain joins TRBV5-1 and TRBJ2-3; D not certain. CDR1 is SGHRS and CDR2 is YFSETQ in the germline V gene. CDR3 length: 16 residues. Trimming took 0 bases from V and 7 from J, leaving 18 bases between them.

The V and J genes are TRBV28 and TRBJ1-1, with D possibly matching TRBD1 (6 bases). V shed 5 bases and J shed 10 bases, with 20 bases lying between them. Germline loops: CDR1 MDHEN, CDR2 SYDVKM. The CDR3 is made up of 14 amino acids. In DNA form, the CDR3 reads TGTGCCAGCAGTCCAGGTGGGGGGGGCGGCCTAGCTTTCTTT. This codes for CASSPGGGGGLAFF.

The chain has TRBV4-1 and TRBJ2-1; TRBD2 agrees at 14 bases. Per germline, CDR1 MGHRA and CDR2 YSYEKL. Trimming removed 4 bases from V and 9 bases from J; junction bases left unmatched: 11. The length of the CDR3 is 17 residues. CDR3 protein: CASSRGLAGGLVAEQFF. CDR3 in DNA: TGCGCCAGCAGCCGCGGACTAGCGGGGGGCCTGGTAGCTGAGCAGTTCTTC.

This chain links TRBV6-1 with TRBJ2-1; 8 bases fit TRBD2. There are 16 residues in the CDR3. The germline V gene encodes CDR1 MNHNS and CDR2 SASEGT. J lost 10 bases, V lost 4 bases, and 15 bases had no gene match. The DNA for the CDR3 is TGTGCCAGCAGTGCTATAATGCCGGGACTAGGGGAAGAGCAGTTCTTC. The encoded protein is CASSAIMPGLGEEQFF.

The chain recombines TRBV11-2 with TRBJ1-1, with TRBD1 as a possible D gene (5 bases). V was shortened by 5 bases and J by 3 bases, with 22 bases between the two germline ends. Germline loops: CDR1 SGHAT, CDR2 FQNNGV. This CDR3 spans 17 amino acids. This chain's CDR3 is CASSPPPGKARDTEAFF. DNA of the CDR3: TGTGCCAGCAGCCCCCCGCCAGGGAAGGCTCGAGACACTGAAGCTTTCTTT. Together with reference TRBV11-2 and TRBJ1-1, the CDR3 gives the full variable domain: EAGVAQSPRYKIIEKRQSVAFWCNPISGHATLYWYQQILGQGPKLLIQFQNNGVVDDSQLPKDRFSAERLKGVDSTLKIQPAKLEDSAVYLCASSPPPGKARDTEAFFGQGTRLTVV.

The rearrangement joins TRBV30 to TRBJ1-5; D might be TRBD1 (6 bases). The ends were cut back, 0 bases at V and 6 bases at J, with 6 bases in the middle. In germline, CDR1 is GTSNPN, CDR2 SVGIG (reference sequence). CDR3 size: 12 residues. CDR3 amino acids: CAWSVQGQPQHF. The CDR3 nucleotides read TGTGCCTGGAGTGTACAGGGTCAGCCCCAGCATTTT.

The genes are TRBV6-1 and TRBJ2-2, with D perhaps TRBD2 (6 bases). The CDR3 extends over 14 amino acids. Between the trimmed V and J ends, which lost 0 bases and 6 bases, there was a span of 8 bases. Germline assignment: CDR1 MNHNS and CDR2 SASEGT. CDR3 sequence: CASSEATSSGELFF. The CDR3 DNA reads as TGTGCCAGCAGTGAAGCAACTAGCTCCGGGGAGCTGTTTTTT.

The rearrangement joins TRBV5-8 to TRBJ2-1, with a weak D call TRBD2 (5 bases). Between the trimmed V and J ends, which lost 4 bases and 7 bases, there was a span of 21 bases. Per germline, CDR1 SGHTS and CDR2 YDEGEE. This CDR3 has 16 amino acids. Here the CDR3 reads CASSAPGTRGGNEQFF. CDR3 nucleotides: TGTGCCAGCAGCGCCCCGGGAACCCGAGGTGGGAATGAGCAGTTCTTC.

The V gene is TRBV6-5, the J gene TRBJ2-7; tentatively, D is TRBD1 (5 bases). Germline V lookup: CDR1 MNHEY, CDR2 SVGAGI. The CDR3 contains 13 residues. The V and J ends lost 2 bases and 3 bases respectively, with 8 bases between them. The DNA for the CDR3 is TGTGCCAGCAGTTACGCAGGGAACTACGAGCAGTACTTC. Translated, it gives CASSYAGNYEQYF.

This chain uses TRBV19 with TRBJ2-2; D possibly corresponds to TRBD1 (5 bases). Deletions cut 8 bases from V and 5 bases from J, with 15 bases between. The CDR3 contains 14 residues. Germline loops: CDR1 LNHDA, CDR2 SQIVND (reference sequence). CDR3 protein: CASVRAGATGELFF. In DNA form, the CDR3 reads TGTGCCAGTGTCAGGGCCGGAGCGACCGGGGAGCTGTTTTTT.

The chain is built from TRBV2 and TRBJ1-1; D ambiguous. Trimming took off 2 bases at V and 1 base at J, with 5 bases between the two ends. Per germline, CDR1 SNHLY and CDR2 FYNNEI. The CDR3 runs 13 residues. CDR3 DNA sequence: TGTGCCAGCAGTGAATACGGGAACACTGAAGCTTTCTTT. Its protein is CASSEYGNTEAFF. Variable domain in full (rest from reference TRBV2 and TRBJ1-1): EPEVTQTPSHQVTQMGQEVILRCVPISNHLYFYWYRQILGQKVEFLVSFYNNEISEKSEIFDDQFSVERPDGSNFTLKIRSTKLEDSAMYFCASSEYGNTEAFFGQGTRLTVV.

The chain combines TRBV5-1 with TRBJ1-6; D gene ambiguous. Trimming cost V 0 bases and J 5 bases, with 9 bases left between them. This CDR3 contains 15 residues. Germline V gene lookup returns CDR1 SGHRS and CDR2 YFSETQ. CDR3 in amino acids: CASSLGASNNSPLHF. CDR3 sequence (DNA): TGCGCCAGCAGCTTGGGGGCCAGCAATAATTCACCCCTCCACTTT.

This clone came up once. The CDR3 sequence: CASSVAGRGDEQYF. CDR3 nucleotide sequence: TGTGCCAGCAGCGTAGCCGGGAGAGGCGACGAGCAGTACTTC. V usage is TRBV9 and J usage is TRBJ2-7, with D possibly TRBD2 on 6 matching bases. Germline assignment: CDR1 SGDLS and CDR2 YYNGEE. Trimming cost V 0 bases and J 5 bases, with 12 bases left between them. The CDR3 spans 14 residues.

This chain uses TRBV13 with TRBJ2-7, with D perhaps matching TRBD2 (6 bases). The CDR3 loop spans 14 amino acids. Germline V gene data show CDR1 as PRHDT and CDR2 as FYEKMQ (reference sequence). V dropped 4 bases and J dropped 5 bases, with 15 bases sitting between them. CDR3 sequence: CASSSAASAHEQYF. The DNA of the CDR3 is TGTGCCAGCAGCTCCGCGGCTAGCGCCCACGAGCAGTACTTC.

This clone was seen a single time. As DNA, the CDR3 is TGCGCCACCCCCCCCAAGCTACATCAGCCCCAGCATTTT. Translated, it gives CATPPKLHQPQHF. The chain employs TRBV10-1 and TRBJ1-5; D not resolved. Trimming removed 10 bases from V and 5 bases from J, with 15 bases in between. From germline, CDR1 is WNHNN and CDR2 SYGVQD (reference sequence). The CDR3 consists of 13 residues.

This clone showed up just once. The chain is built from TRBV7-9 and TRBJ2-3; TRBD2 aligns across 10 bases. Germline assignment: CDR1 SEHNR and CDR2 FQNEAQ (reference sequence). CDR3 length equals 18 residues. The J segment lost 2 bases and the V segment lost 0 bases, leaving 8 bases of the junction unmatched. CDR3 sequence (DNA): TGTGCCAGCAGCTTAGCCCCACCCCTAGCGGGGGCCACAGATACGCAGTATTTT. Translating gives CASSLAPPLAGATDTQYF.

The chain uses TRBV9 and TRBJ2-1; the D gene is possibly TRBD1 (5 bases). Between the trimmed V and J ends, which lost 4 bases and 6 bases, there was a span of 11 bases. The CDR3 spans 13 residues. Germline-derived CDR1 and CDR2 are SGDLS and YYNGEE. The CDR3 sequence: CASSPRVGNEQFF. In DNA, the CDR3 is TGTGCCAGCAGCCCCAGGGTTGGCAATGAGCAGTTCTTC.

This clone was counted once. The chain employs TRBV19 and TRBJ1-2, with 7 bases identical to TRBD1. The CDR3 contains 14 residues. The trim removed 7 bases at V and 7 bases at J, leaving 12 bases unmatched. Germline-derived CDR1 and CDR2 are LNHDA and SQIVND (reference sequence). CDR3 amino acids: CASKWFDRDPGYTF. The CDR3 nucleotides read TGTGCCAGTAAGTGGTTCGACAGGGACCCTGGCTACACCTTC.

The V and J genes are TRBV15 and TRBJ1-1, with unresolved D. The CDR3 runs 15 residues. V gave up 1 base and J gave up 0 bases, with 9 bases separating them. The germline CDR1 and CDR2 sequences are LNHNV and YYDKDF (reference sequence). The CDR3 loop reads CATSRAAGMNTEAFF. In DNA, the CDR3 is TGTGCCACCAGCAGAGCCGCAGGAATGAACACTGAAGCTTTCTTT.

This chain links TRBV19 with TRBJ2-2; 9 bases fit TRBD2. Germline assignment: CDR1 LNHDA and CDR2 SQIVND (reference sequence). The CDR3 totals 19 residues. V dropped 3 bases and J dropped 6; count of bases not matched to a gene: 17. Here the CDR3 reads CASSMVQGRRGGFAGELFF. CDR3 nucleotides: TGTGCCAGTAGTATGGTTCAGGGCAGGCGGGGGGGCTTCGCCGGGGAGCTGTTTTTT.

This chain links TRBV9 with TRBJ2-1; possibly TRBD1 for D (6 bases). CDR3 length: 15 residues. Germline V gene sequence: CDR1 SGDLS, CDR2 YYNGEE. The V end was cut by 5 bases, the J end by 1 base, with 13 bases between. CDR3 bases: TGTGCCAGCAGTGCCGAAGGGGGATCCTACAATGAGCAGTTCTTC. Protein: CASSAEGGSYNEQFF.

This chain joins TRBV27 and TRBJ1-5; D not certain. The length of the CDR3 is 13 residues. Germline-derived CDR1 and CDR2 are MNHEY and SMNVEV (reference sequence). The ends were cut back, 8 bases at V and 0 bases at J, with 8 bases in the middle. CDR3 bases: TGTGCCAGCGGCAGTTTTAGCAATCAGCCCCAGCATTTT. This gives the protein CASGSFSNQPQHF.

The rearrangement joins TRBV11-2 to TRBJ2-7, with 7 positions matching TRBD1. The germline V gene encodes CDR1 SGHAT and CDR2 FQNNGV. Trimming took 5 bases from V and 1 from J; bases not matched to a gene: 17. The CDR3 is made up of 18 amino acids. This CDR3 is CASSPFRLRTGDSYEQYF. Written as DNA, the CDR3 is TGTGCCAGCAGCCCATTCCGACTGAGGACAGGAGATTCCTACGAGCAGTACTTC.